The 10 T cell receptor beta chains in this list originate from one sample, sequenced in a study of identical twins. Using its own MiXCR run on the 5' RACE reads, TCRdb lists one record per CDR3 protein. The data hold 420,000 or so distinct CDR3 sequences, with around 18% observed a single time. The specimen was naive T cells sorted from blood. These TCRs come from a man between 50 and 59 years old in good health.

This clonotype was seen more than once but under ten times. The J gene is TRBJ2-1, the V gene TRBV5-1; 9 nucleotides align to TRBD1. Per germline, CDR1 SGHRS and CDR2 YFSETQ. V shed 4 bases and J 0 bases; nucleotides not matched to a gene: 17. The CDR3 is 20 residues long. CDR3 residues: CASSPLWDRALLSSYNEQFF. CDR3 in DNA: TGCGCCAGCAGCCCACTCTGGGACAGGGCCCTCCTCAGCTCCTACAATGAGCAGTTCTTC.

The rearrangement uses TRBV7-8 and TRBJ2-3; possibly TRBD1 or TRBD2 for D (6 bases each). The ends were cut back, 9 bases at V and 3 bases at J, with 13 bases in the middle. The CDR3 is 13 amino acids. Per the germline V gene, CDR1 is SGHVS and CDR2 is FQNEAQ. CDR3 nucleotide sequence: TGTGCCAGTGAGGAGGGGGAAACAGATACGCAGTATTTT. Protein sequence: CASEEGETDTQYF.

Here the CDR3 reads CASSQFYGGAADTQYF. CDR3 nucleotide sequence: TGCGCCAGCAGCCAATTTTACGGGGGGGCGGCAGATACGCAGTATTTT. V and J are TRBV4-3 and TRBJ2-3, with 8 bases matching TRBD2. The CDR3 runs 16 residues. From germline, CDR1 is LGHNA and CDR2 YSLEER. V trimming: 2 bases; J trimming: 4 bases; junction bases outside the gene matches: 8.

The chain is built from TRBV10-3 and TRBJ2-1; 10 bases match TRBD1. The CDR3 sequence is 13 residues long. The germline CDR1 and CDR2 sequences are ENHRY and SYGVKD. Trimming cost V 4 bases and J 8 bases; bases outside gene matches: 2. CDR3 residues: CAISGDRGDEQFF. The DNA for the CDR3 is TGTGCCATCAGTGGGGACAGGGGCGATGAGCAGTTCTTC.

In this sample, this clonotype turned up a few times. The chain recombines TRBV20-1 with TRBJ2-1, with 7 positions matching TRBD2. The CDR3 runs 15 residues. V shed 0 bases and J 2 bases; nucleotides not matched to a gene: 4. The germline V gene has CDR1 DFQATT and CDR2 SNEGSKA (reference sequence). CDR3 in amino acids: CSARDPTSAYNEQFF. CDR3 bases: TGCAGTGCTAGAGATCCAACTAGCGCCTACAATGAGCAGTTCTTC.

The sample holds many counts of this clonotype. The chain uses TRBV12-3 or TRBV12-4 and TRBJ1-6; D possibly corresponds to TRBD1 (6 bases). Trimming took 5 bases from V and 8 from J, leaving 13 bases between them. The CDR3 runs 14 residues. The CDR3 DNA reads TGTGCCAGCAGTCCCAGCAGGGGTGATTCACCCCTCCACTTT. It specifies CASSPSRGDSPLHF.

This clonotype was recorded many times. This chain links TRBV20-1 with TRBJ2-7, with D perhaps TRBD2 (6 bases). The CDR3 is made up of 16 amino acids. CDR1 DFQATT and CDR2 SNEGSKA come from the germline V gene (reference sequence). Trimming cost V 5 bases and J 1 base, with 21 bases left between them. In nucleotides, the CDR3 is TGCAGTGCTTATGACTACGGGACTGGCGTTTCCTACGAGCAGTACTTC. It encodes CSAYDYGTGVSYEQYF.

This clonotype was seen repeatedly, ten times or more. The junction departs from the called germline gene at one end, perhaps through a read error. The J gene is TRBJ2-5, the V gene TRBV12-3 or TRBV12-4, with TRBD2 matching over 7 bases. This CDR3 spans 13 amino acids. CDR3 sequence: CASSLRGGETQYF. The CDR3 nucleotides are TGCGCCAGCAGCTTGAGGGGAGGGGAGACCCAGTACTTC.

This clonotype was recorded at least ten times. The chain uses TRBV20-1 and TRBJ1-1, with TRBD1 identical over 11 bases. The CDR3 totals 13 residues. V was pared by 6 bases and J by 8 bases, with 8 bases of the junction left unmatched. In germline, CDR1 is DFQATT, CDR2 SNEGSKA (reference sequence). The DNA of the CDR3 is TGCAGTGCAGGACAGGGGGCGTTAGTGGAAGCTTTCTTT. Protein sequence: CSAGQGALVEAFF.

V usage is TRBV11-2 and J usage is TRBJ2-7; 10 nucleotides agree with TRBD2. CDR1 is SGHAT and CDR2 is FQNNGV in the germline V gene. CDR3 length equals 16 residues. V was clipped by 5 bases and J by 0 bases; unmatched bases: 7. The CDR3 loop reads CASSPKAGGPSYEQYF. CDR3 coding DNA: TGTGCCAGCAGCCCTAAAGCGGGGGGGCCCTCCTACGAGCAGTACTTC. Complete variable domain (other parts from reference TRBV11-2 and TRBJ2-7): EAGVAQSPRYKIIEKRQSVAFWCNPISGHATLYWYQQILGQGPKLLIQFQNNGVVDDSQLPKDRFSAERLKGVDSTLKIQPAKLEDSAVYLCASSPKAGGPSYEQYFGPGTRLTVT.